This TCR beta chain was found in a study of cytomegalovirus exposure and HLA in healthy donors. Whole-study context: Of all 400 or so donors who were genotyped, 80% to 85% belonged to the Caucasian-associated ancestry cluster. General study results and limits: Excluded were some V segments that proved indistinguishable, including TRBV6-2 and TRBV6-3. Rare TCR sequences predominated, though certain public TCRs were found in many donors.

Remarks on this clone: What it binds is unknown.

The PCR made use of 60 Vbeta and 13 Jbeta primers. TCRdb's copy holds only in-frame clones and misses some; the assay was immunoSEQ multiplex PCR. The table has under 200,000 clones, over 60% seen once; the top ten hold about 2.7%. V dropped 3 bases and J dropped 7; count of bases not matched to a gene: 8. Germline CDR1 is SQVTM and CDR2 is ANQGSEA. There are 14 residues in the CDR3. This receptor was obtained from a woman in her 30s in good health and CMV-seronegative. The sequencing input was PBMCs. The chain couples TRBV29-1 to TRBJ2-2; the match to TRBD2 covers 7 bases. CDR3 DNA: TGCAGCGTTGAGGTTGCGGGAGTTAGCGGGGAGCTGTTTTTT. Protein: CSVEVAGVSGELFF.